The 15 T cell receptor beta chains below come from one sample, sequenced in a study of T cells after yellow fever vaccination. MiXCR was run by TCRdb on the 5' RACE reads, yielding one entry per CDR3 protein. The sample lists some 550,000 distinct CDR3 sequences, about a fifth occurring once. This material consisted of PBMCs, taken 15 days after the yellow fever booster vaccination. The receptors were sampled from a man aged 25 to 40 who received the YFV17D yellow fever vaccine.

V and J are TRBV6-1 and TRBJ2-1; possible D gene TRBD2, 6 bases. The CDR3 consists of 13 residues. Germline CDR1 MNHNS, CDR2 SASEGT. The V end lost 6 bases, the J end lost 7 bases, and 13 bases lay between the germline ends. The CDR3 reads CASRRRGTNEQFF. The DNA of the CDR3 is TGTGCCAGCAGGAGGAGGGGAACGAATGAGCAGTTCTTC.

The CDR3 sequence: CSATSTSGLTGELFF. The CDR3 nucleotides are TGCAGTGCTACCTCGACTAGCGGCCTCACCGGGGAGCTGTTTTTT. The V call is TRBV20-1, the J call TRBJ2-2; TRBD2 aligns across 9 bases. Germline V gene data show CDR1 as DFQATT and CDR2 as SNEGSKA (reference sequence). The CDR3 runs 15 residues. V lost 4 bases to trimming and J lost 4 bases; unmatched junction nucleotides: 7.

The CDR3 spells CASSQEGVRVTGYGYTF. Written as DNA, the CDR3 is TGTGCCAGCAGCCAAGAGGGCGTGAGGGTGACAGGATATGGCTACACCTTC. The chain employs TRBV3-1 and TRBJ1-2; possible D gene TRBD1, 6 bases. Deletions cut 0 bases from V and 5 bases from J, with 19 bases between. The germline gives CDR1 LGHDT, CDR2 YNNKEL (reference sequence). The CDR3 has 17 residues.

The chain uses TRBV27 and TRBJ2-7, with 9 bases identical to TRBD1. Trimming removed 4 bases from V and 2 bases from J; junction bases left unmatched: 6. The CDR3 consists of 15 residues. CDR1 MNHEY and CDR2 SMNVEV come from the germline V gene (reference sequence). CDR3 bases: TGTGCCAGCAGTTGGGGACAGGGAGGGACCTACGAGCAGTACTTC. Translated: CASSWGQGGTYEQYF.

This clonotype was counted once. The V call is TRBV7-2, the J call TRBJ2-3; 9 bases are a match to TRBD2. The CDR3 spans 14 residues. V shed 6 bases, J shed 10 bases, and the junction held 11 bases outside the gene matches. CDR1 and CDR2 from the germline V gene are SGHTA and FQGNSA. The CDR3 nucleotides are TGTGCCAGCAGAAGACTAGCGGACCCGTACGCGCAGTATTTT. Amino acid sequence: CASRRLADPYAQYF. Looking up the rest from reference TRBV7-2 and TRBJ2-3 gives the full variable domain: GAGVSQSPSNKVTEKGKDVELRCDPISGHTALYWYRQSLGQGLEFLIYFQGNSAPDKSGLPSDRFSAERTGGSVSTLTIQRTQQEDSAVYLCASRRLADPYAQYFGPGTRLTVL.

The chain links TRBV7-9 to TRBJ2-7; D call uncertain. The CDR3 contains 14 residues. Germline V lookup: CDR1 SEHNR, CDR2 FQNEAQ (reference sequence). Between the trimmed V and J ends, which lost 4 bases and 6 bases, there was a span of 16 bases. The CDR3: CASSSTEIVGEQYF. The CDR3 bases are TGTGCCAGCAGCTCGACGGAGATTGTTGGCGAGCAGTACTTC.

This clonotype turned up a few times. The rearrangement joins TRBV24-1 to TRBJ2-2, with TRBD1 matching 12 bases. This CDR3 is built from 19 residues. V dropped 9 bases and J dropped 2; count of bases not matched to a gene: 15. Germline V CDR1 and CDR2: KGHDR, SFDVKD. The CDR3 here is CATRGGGQGAISNTGELFF. The CDR3 DNA reads TGTGCCACCCGAGGTGGGGGACAGGGGGCGATTTCCAACACCGGGGAGCTGTTTTTT.

This clonotype came up a few times. The chain is built from TRBV3-1 and TRBJ2-7; 7 nucleotides match TRBD2. CDR1 LGHDT and CDR2 YNNKEL come from the germline V gene (reference sequence). Losses at the gene ends were 4 bases for V and 6 bases for J; bases not matched to a gene: 6. This CDR3 contains 13 residues. CDR3 residues: CASSRSWGGEQYF. For the CDR3, the DNA is TGTGCCAGCAGCCGGAGCTGGGGGGGCGAGCAGTACTTC.

CDR3 DNA: TGTGCCAGCAGTGACGCCCTATACAATGAGCAGTTCTTC. Translating gives CASSDALYNEQFF. The chain uses TRBV2 and TRBJ2-1; D unresolved. The V and J ends lost 3 bases and 4 bases respectively, with 7 bases between them. The CDR3 loop spans 13 amino acids. From germline, CDR1 is SNHLY and CDR2 FYNNEI.

The rearrangement uses TRBV5-1 and TRBJ2-1; the match to TRBD2 covers 8 bases. The V gene end was trimmed by 3 bases and the J gene end by 3 bases; junction bases not matched to a gene: 11. The CDR3 extends over 17 amino acids. CDR1 is SGHRS and CDR2 is YFSETQ in the germline V gene. Here the CDR3 DNA reads TGCGCCAGCAGCTCTTCCTTTAGCGGGAAGGGCTACAATGAGCAGTTCTTC. Translating it yields CASSSSFSGKGYNEQFF. Filled out from reference TRBV5-1 and TRBJ2-1, the complete variable domain reads KAGVTQTPRYLIKTRGQQVTLSCSPISGHRSVSWYQQTPGQGLQFLFEYFSETQRNKGNFPGRFSGRQFSNSRSEMNVSTLELGDSALYLCASSSSFSGKGYNEQFFGPGTRLTVL.

This chain uses TRBV7-8 with TRBJ2-2; 15 nucleotides match TRBD2. The CDR3 consists of 16 residues. The germline V gene encodes CDR1 SGHVS and CDR2 FQNEAQ. Losses at the gene ends were 6 bases for V and 9 bases for J; bases not matched to a gene: 8. CDR3: CASRLGLAGGPRELFF. The CDR3 bases are TGTGCCAGCAGACTCGGACTAGCGGGAGGGCCGAGGGAGCTGTTTTTT.

The chain couples TRBV7-2 to TRBJ2-7, with a weak D call TRBD2 (7 bases). The germline V gene encodes CDR1 SGHTA and CDR2 FQGNSA. V was pared by 4 bases and J by 1 base, with 11 bases between. This CDR3 comprises 14 residues. CDR3 in DNA: TGTGCCAGCAGCTGGGGGGGACAATCCTACGAGCAGTACTTC. Its translation: CASSWGGQSYEQYF.

The CDR3 is CASSLVASNSPLHF. The CDR3, as DNA: TGTGCCAGCAGCTTAGTCGCCAGTAATTCACCCCTCCACTTT. The chain has TRBV7-2 and TRBJ1-6; D unresolved. Germline CDR1 SGHTA, CDR2 FQGNSA. Trimming took 1 base from V and 6 from J, leaving 7 bases between them. The CDR3 totals 14 residues.

This clonotype showed up just a few times. The chain is built from TRBV18 and TRBJ2-3; 14 bases are shared with TRBD2. V shed 3 bases, J shed 2 bases, and the junction held 7 bases outside the gene matches. The CDR3 has 18 residues. The V gene's germline CDR1 is KGHSH and CDR2 LQKENI. CDR3 region: CASSPLGTSGSNTDTQYF. The CDR3 nucleotides read TGTGCCAGCTCACCGCTGGGGACTAGCGGGAGTAACACAGATACGCAGTATTTT.

This clonotype has a handful of counts. The V call is TRBV20-1, the J call TRBJ2-1; no definite D call. The V and J ends lost 6 bases and 3 bases respectively, with 9 bases between them. Germline V CDR1 and CDR2: DFQATT, SNEGSKA (reference sequence). The CDR3 totals 12 residues. The CDR3 nucleotides read TGCAGTGCACCCCGGAACTACAATGAGCAGTTCTTC. Translating gives CSAPRNYNEQFF.